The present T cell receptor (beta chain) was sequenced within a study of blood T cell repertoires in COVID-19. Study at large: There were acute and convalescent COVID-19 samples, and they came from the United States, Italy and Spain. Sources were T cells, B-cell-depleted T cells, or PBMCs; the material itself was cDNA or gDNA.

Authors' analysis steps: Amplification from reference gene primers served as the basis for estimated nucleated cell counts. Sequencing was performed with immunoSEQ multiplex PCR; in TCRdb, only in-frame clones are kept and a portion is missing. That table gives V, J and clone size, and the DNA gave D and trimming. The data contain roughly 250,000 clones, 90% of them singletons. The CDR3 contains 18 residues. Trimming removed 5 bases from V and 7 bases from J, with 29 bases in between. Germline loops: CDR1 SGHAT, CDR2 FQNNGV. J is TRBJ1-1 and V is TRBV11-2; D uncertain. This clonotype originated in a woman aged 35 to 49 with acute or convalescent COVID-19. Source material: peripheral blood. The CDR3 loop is CASSLTVLRTGPGVEAFF. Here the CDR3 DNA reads TGTGCCAGCAGCCTAACGGTGCTAAGGACCGGGCCGGGAGTTGAAGCTTTCTTT.